Listed below are T cell receptor beta chains from one sample, sequenced in a study of tumor and adjacent non-tumor tissue in lung cancer. MiXCR was run by TCRdb on the multiplex PCR reads, yielding one entry per CDR3 protein. Of around 76,000 distinct CDR3 sequences listed, less than 85% are singletons. The material sequenced was distant non-tumor lung tissue. The receptors originated from a man between 65 and 80 years old with non-small cell lung cancer. CDR3s include the opening cysteine and the closing phenylalanine or tryptophan. The D gene is left open where the match is weak. Size values are once, few and many counts, or a class for expanded clones, and some rows have none.

D gene: NA
J gene: TRBJ1-6
clone size: few
V gene: TRBV7-2
CDR3 length: 13
CDR3 DNA: TGTGCCAGCAGTTTCTCCTATAATTCACCCCTCCACTTT
CDR3 protein: CASSFSYNSPLHF

D gene: TRBD2
J gene: TRBJ2-3
clone size: NA
V gene: TRBV12-3/TRBV12-4
CDR3 length: 14
CDR3 DNA: TGTGCAAGCAGTTTCAGCGGGGACACAGATACGCAGTATTTT
CDR3 protein: CASSFSGDTDTQYF

D gene: NA
J gene: TRBJ1-6
clone size: once
V gene: TRBV5-5
CDR3 length: 16
CDR3 DNA: TGTGCCAACAGCCAGGTGGCAGGGGTTTATAATTCACCCATCCACTTT
CDR3 protein: CANSQVAGVYNSPIHF

D gene: NA
J gene: TRBJ1-5
clone size: NA
V gene: TRBV20-1
CDR3 length: 14
CDR3 DNA: TGCAGTACTCGAATACCCGGGGACAATCAGCCCCAGAATTTT
CDR3 protein: CSTRIPGDNQPQNF

D gene: TRBD1
J gene: TRBJ2-3
clone size: NA
V gene: TRBV12-3/TRBV12-4
CDR3 length: 13
CDR3 DNA: TGTGCCAACAGTACAGGGGGCGTCGATACGCAGTATTTT
CDR3 protein: CANSTGGVDTQYF

D gene: NA
J gene: TRBJ1-2
clone size: once
V gene: TRBV10-3
CDR3 length: 13
CDR3 DNA: TGTGCCGTAAGTCCTGAGCAAAGCCACGGCTACACCTTC
CDR3 protein: CAVSPEQSHGYTF

D gene: NA
J gene: TRBJ2-7
clone size: NA
V gene: TRBV4-1
CDR3 length: 16
CDR3 DNA: TGCGCCAGTAGCCGGACACTAGTGGGAGAGGGGGGTGAGCAGTACTTC
CDR3 protein: CASSRTLVGEGGEQYF

D gene: TRBD2
J gene: TRBJ2-5
clone size: NA
V gene: TRBV12-3/TRBV12-4
CDR3 length: 15
CDR3 DNA: TGTGCCAGCAGCGGGCTAGCGGGAGTGATGGAGACACAGTATTTC
CDR3 protein: CASSGLAGVMETQYF

D gene: TRBD2
J gene: TRBJ2-4
clone size: NA
V gene: TRBV5-1
CDR3 length: 17
CDR3 DNA: TGCGCCAGCAGCTTGGTTTCATGGGGGACTAGTAAAAACATTCAGTACTTC
CDR3 protein: CASSLVSWGTSKNIQYF

D gene: NA
J gene: TRBJ1-2
clone size: NA
V gene: TRBV29-1
CDR3 length: 12
CDR3 DNA: TGCAGCGTTGATGACCAAATCTATGGCTACACCTTC
CDR3 protein: CSVDDQIYGYTF